This TCR beta chain came from a study of cytomegalovirus exposure and HLA in healthy donors. Study findings and constraints: The study found most TCR sequences rare, yet found some public TCRs in many donors.

Among the donors, all were healthy bone marrow donors. This clone was counted only a few times. Its antigen is unidentified. In the PCR, 60 Vbeta and 13 Jbeta primers were used. Clones were read by immunoSEQ multiplex PCR, and TCRdb kept only the in-frame ones, dropping some. The repertoire holds about 76,000 clones, with 72% as singletons. This CDR3 is 14 amino acids long. The germline gives CDR1 MNHEY, CDR2 SMNVEV (reference sequence). Trimming left V 6 bases short and J 3 bases short, with 15 bases between. The specimen sequenced was PBMCs. This chain connects TRBV27 to TRBJ2-7, with a weak D call TRBD2 (5 bases). The receptor's source is a woman between 40 and 50 years old in good health and CMV-seropositive. CDR3 sequence (DNA): TGTGCCAGCAGCCCTCCGGGGTCGGTCTACGAGCAGTACTTC. It encodes CASSPPGSVYEQYF.